The 23 T cell receptor beta chains below all came from one sample that was sequenced in a study of metastatic and nonmetastatic thyroid tumors. Thyroid surgery took place with no prior treatment in any patient. TCRdb re-processed the PCR reads through MiXCR. This sample has some 28,000 clones; around 20% occur once, and the top ten carry 39%. Specimen: blood. The receptors here all came from a female donor with papillary thyroid cancer or a benign thyroid nodule (not recorded which). Some clones in this sample may be carry-over from other donors' samples.

This clone was recorded a few times. The genes are TRBV2 and TRBJ1-5; 8 nucleotides align to TRBD1. Trimming took 8 bases from V and 7 from J; bases not matched to a gene: 7. Per germline, CDR1 SNHLY and CDR2 FYNNEI. The CDR3 has 13 amino acids. The CDR3 loop is CASRQGNGQPQHF. DNA for the CDR3: TGTGCCAGCCGACAGGGGAATGGGCAGCCCCAGCATTTT.

The rearrangement uses TRBV11-2 and TRBJ2-5; D is possibly TRBD1 or TRBD2 (5 bases each). V shed 4 bases and J shed 5 bases, with 5 bases lying between them. This CDR3 is built from 11 residues. The germline V gene has CDR1 SGHAT and CDR2 FQNNGV. The CDR3 reads CASSWGETQYF. The DNA of the CDR3 is TGTGCCAGCAGCTGGGGGGAGACCCAGTACTTC.

This clone has at least ten counts. V usage is TRBV4-2 and J usage is TRBJ1-3; D remains ambiguous. Germline assignment: CDR1 LGHNA and CDR2 YNFKEQ. Between the trimmed V and J ends, which lost 4 bases and 4 bases, there was a span of 11 bases. CDR3 length: 14 amino acids. CDR3 coding DNA: TGTGCCAGCAGCCCGGACGGTCAAGGAAACACCATATATTTT. As protein: CASSPDGQGNTIYF.

At least ten counts were recorded for this clone. This chain links TRBV7-3 with TRBJ2-6, with D unresolved. The V end was cut by 3 bases, the J end by 4 bases, with 4 bases between. CDR3 length equals 13 residues. Germline V gives CDR1 SGHTA, CDR2 FQGTGA. Written as DNA, the CDR3 is TGTGCCAGCAGCTTCGCAGGGGCCAACGTCCTGACTTTC. It translates to CASSFAGANVLTF.

This clone was recorded many times. The chain combines TRBV7-8 with TRBJ2-2; D unresolved. The V end was cut by 3 bases, the J end by 8 bases, with 7 bases between. The germline CDR1 and CDR2 sequences are SGHVS and FQNEAQ. The CDR3 sequence is 12 residues long. CDR3: CASSFLPGELFF. CDR3 DNA sequence: TGTGCCAGCAGCTTTCTTCCTGGGGAGCTGTTTTTT.

This clone was found many times. The rearrangement joins TRBV20-1 to TRBJ1-4, with 11 bases identical to TRBD1. V was clipped by 4 bases and J by 5 bases; unmatched bases: 6. The CDR3 covers 15 residues. CDR1 DFQATT and CDR2 SNEGSKA come from the germline V gene (reference sequence). CDR3 sequence: CSAKGQGGGNEKLFF. The CDR3 DNA reads TGCAGTGCTAAGGGACAGGGGGGCGGAAATGAAAAACTGTTTTTT.

There are many counts of this clone. The chain links TRBV12-3 or TRBV12-4 to TRBJ1-6; no definite D call. V dropped 3 bases and J dropped 8 bases, with 14 bases sitting between them. This CDR3 spans 15 amino acids. As DNA, the CDR3 is TGTGCCAGCAGTTTCGCGGGCCTTAGGCATTCACCCCTCCACTTT. Its translation: CASSFAGLRHSPLHF.

This sequence joins TRBV6-4 and TRBJ2-1; 8 bases line up with TRBD2. This CDR3 has 14 residues. The germline V gene encodes CDR1 MRHNA and CDR2 SNTAGT. V shed 4 bases and J 6 bases; nucleotides not matched to a gene: 5. In DNA, the CDR3 is TGTGCCAGCAGTGGAGACGCGGGGGGCAATGAGCAGTTCTTC. It translates to CASSGDAGGNEQFF.

This clone has more than one count but fewer than ten. J is TRBJ1-5 and V is TRBV6-2 or TRBV6-3; D is uncertain. The CDR3 runs 15 residues. The germline V gene has CDR1 MNHEY and CDR2 SVGEGT. V gave up 6 bases and J gave up 3 bases, with 15 bases separating them. CDR3: CASSPPGSSNQPQHF. DNA for the CDR3: TGTGCCAGCAGCCCCCCCGGGTCTTCCAATCAGCCCCAGCATTTT.

This clone was counted ten times or more. The J gene is TRBJ2-3, the V gene TRBV13; D perhaps matches TRBD2 (5 bases). Germline V CDR1 and CDR2: PRHDT, FYEKMQ (reference sequence). V gave up 1 base and J gave up 0 bases, with 11 bases separating them. The CDR3 sequence is 16 residues long. The CDR3 loop reads CASSLAGGPSTDTQYF. DNA of the CDR3: TGTGCCAGCAGCTTAGCTGGCGGGCCTAGCACAGATACGCAGTATTTT.

J is TRBJ1-6 and V is TRBV2; perhaps TRBD1 as D (5 bases). From germline, CDR1 is SNHLY and CDR2 FYNNEI. This CDR3 is built from 16 residues. Trimming shortened V by 4 bases and J by 5 bases, and 15 bases separated the two germline ends. DNA of the CDR3: TGTGCCAGCAGTGGTGCCGGGGCAAGTCATAATTCACCCCTCCACTTT. Amino acid sequence: CASSGAGASHNSPLHF.

This clone has ten or more counts. The CDR3 here is CASSLGEPFNEKLFF. The CDR3 nucleotides are TGTGCCAGCAGTTTAGGCGAACCTTTCAATGAAAAACTGTTTTTT. The V call is TRBV27, the J call TRBJ1-4; D call uncertain. Looked up from germline, CDR1 is MNHEY and CDR2 is SMNVEV (reference sequence). V gave up 2 bases and J gave up 5 bases, with 12 bases separating them. The CDR3 is 15 amino acids.

This clone was recorded many times. The chain links TRBV4-3 to TRBJ1-4; weak D call: TRBD1 (6 bases). The CDR3 length is 15 residues. CDR1 is LGHNA, CDR2 YSLEER, per germline. Trimming removed 3 bases from V and 0 bases from J, with 8 bases in between. The CDR3 region is CASSQDRATNEKLFF. CDR3 in DNA: TGCGCCAGCAGCCAGGACAGAGCAACTAATGAAAAACTGTTTTTT.

This clone was counted between two and nine times. The chain employs TRBV12-3 or TRBV12-4 and TRBJ2-1, with D hard to call. The CDR3 contains 15 residues. V was pared by 2 bases and J by 0 bases, with 8 bases between. This CDR3 reads CASSLRPSSYNEQFF. Written as DNA, the CDR3 is TGTGCCAGCAGTTTACGCCCTAGCTCCTACAATGAGCAGTTCTTC.

This clone was detected ten times or more. This chain links TRBV7-2 with TRBJ1-4, with 7 bases fitting TRBD1. Trimming removed 4 bases from V and 3 bases from J; junction bases left unmatched: 5. The germline gives CDR1 SGHTA, CDR2 FQGNSA. The CDR3 contains 15 residues. The CDR3 nucleotides read TGTGCCAGCAGCTCAGGGGGGACAGCTAATGAAAAACTGTTTTTT. Amino acid sequence: CASSSGGTANEKLFF.

V usage is TRBV20-1 and J usage is TRBJ2-1; D is uncertain. Germline V lookup: CDR1 DFQATT, CDR2 SNEGSKA (reference sequence). The V gene lost 5 bases and the J gene lost 2 bases, with 10 bases spanning the gap. The CDR3 spans 13 residues. The CDR3 sequence: CSAPGDTYNEQFF. For the CDR3, the DNA is TGCAGTGCTCCCGGTGACACCTACAATGAGCAGTTCTTC.

The V call is TRBV11-2, the J call TRBJ2-3, with 10 nucleotides matching TRBD2. Germline values: CDR1 SGHAT, CDR2 FQNNGV. V shed 5 bases and J 2 bases; nucleotides not matched to a gene: 4. The CDR3 covers 15 residues. The CDR3 sequence: CASSSGGGNTDTQYF. CDR3 coding DNA: TGTGCCAGCAGCAGCGGGGGGGGGAACACAGATACGCAGTATTTT.

This clone came up a few times. V and J are TRBV9 and TRBJ2-7; tentative D call: TRBD1 (7 bases). The V gene's germline CDR1 is SGDLS and CDR2 YYNGEE. The CDR3 consists of 16 residues. V shed 0 bases and J shed 0 bases, with 13 bases lying between them. The CDR3 loop reads CASSVGAGGISYEQYF. The CDR3 DNA follows: TGTGCCAGCAGCGTAGGGGCAGGGGGGATCTCCTACGAGCAGTACTTC.

CDR3 bases: TGCGCCAGCAGCCATGATGGCCAGGGTAGAAATTCACCCCTCCACTTT. Translating gives CASSHDGQGRNSPLHF. The chain carries TRBV4-3 and TRBJ1-6; possible D gene TRBD1, 5 bases. Per the germline V gene, CDR1 is LGHNA and CDR2 is YSLEER. There are 16 residues in the CDR3. Trimming left V 3 bases short and J 7 bases short, with 16 bases between.

This sequence joins TRBV2 and TRBJ1-1; no clear D. In germline, CDR1 is SNHLY, CDR2 FYNNEI. Between the trimmed V and J ends, which lost 2 bases and 10 bases, there was a span of 20 bases. The CDR3 is 15 amino acids. CDR3 sequence reads: CASSENGWTQGRAFF. The DNA of the CDR3 is TGTGCCAGCAGTGAAAATGGTTGGACCCAAGGACGAGCTTTCTTT.

The rearrangement joins TRBV19 to TRBJ2-1; D could derive from TRBD1 or TRBD2 (5 bases each). The germline CDR1 and CDR2 sequences are LNHDA and SQIVND (reference sequence). The CDR3 loop spans 14 amino acids. V was shortened by 5 bases and J by 5 bases, with 13 bases between the two germline ends. The CDR3 spells CASSLSGTDNEQFF. The CDR3 DNA is TGTGCCAGTAGTTTATCCGGGACGGACAATGAGCAGTTCTTC. The entire variable domain, with the rest obtained from reference TRBV19 and TRBJ2-1, is as follows: DGGITQSPKYLFRKEGQNVTLSCEQNLNHDAMYWYRQDPGQGLRLIYYSQIVNDFQKGDIAEGYSVSREKKESFPLTVTSAQKNPTAFYLCASSLSGTDNEQFFGPGTRLTVL.

This clone was recorded many times. The chain has TRBV30 and TRBJ1-2, with a possible D match to TRBD1 (5 bases). Trimming stripped 8 bases from V and 2 bases from J, with 12 bases between. Looked up from germline, CDR1 is GTSNPN and CDR2 is SVGIG (reference sequence). The CDR3 length is 12 residues. CDR3 amino acids: CARGLQNYGYTF. CDR3 in DNA: TGTGCCCGGGGACTACAGAACTATGGCTACACCTTC.

This clone occurred a few times. V and J are TRBV6-1 and TRBJ2-3, with TRBD2 matching over 9 bases. J gave up 1 base and V 7 bases, and 3 bases lay outside the gene matches. The CDR3 is 14 residues long. Germline loops: CDR1 MNHNS, CDR2 SASEGT. Here the CDR3 reads CASKTSGRTDTQYF. The CDR3 DNA sequence: TGTGCCAGCAAGACTAGCGGACGCACAGATACGCAGTATTTT.